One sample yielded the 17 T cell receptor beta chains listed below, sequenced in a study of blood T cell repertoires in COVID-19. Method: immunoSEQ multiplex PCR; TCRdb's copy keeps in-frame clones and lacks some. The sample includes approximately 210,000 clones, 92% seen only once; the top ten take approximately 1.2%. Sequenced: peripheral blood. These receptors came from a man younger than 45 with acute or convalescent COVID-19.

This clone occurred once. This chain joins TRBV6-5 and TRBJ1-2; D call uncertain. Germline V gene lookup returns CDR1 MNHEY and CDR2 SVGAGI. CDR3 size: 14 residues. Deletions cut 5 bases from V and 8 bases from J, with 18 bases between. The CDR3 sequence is CASSPHRSRGGYTF. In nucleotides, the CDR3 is TGTGCCAGCAGTCCTCACCGGAGTCGTGGAGGCTACACCTTC.

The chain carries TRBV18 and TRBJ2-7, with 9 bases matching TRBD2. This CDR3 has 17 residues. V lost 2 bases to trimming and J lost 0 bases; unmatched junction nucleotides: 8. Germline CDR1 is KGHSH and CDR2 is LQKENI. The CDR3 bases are TGTGCCAGCTCACCAAGGTTAAGCGGGGGGAGCTCCTACGAGCAGTACTTC. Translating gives CASSPRLSGGSSYEQYF.

The CDR3 sequence is CASTQRGYNEQFF. DNA of the CDR3: TGTGCCAGCACCCAAAGGGGGTACAATGAGCAGTTCTTC. The chain couples TRBV6-5 to TRBJ2-1, with a possible D match to TRBD1 (6 bases). Trimming pared 7 bases from V and 4 bases from J, leaving 11 bases between. CDR3 size: 13 residues. CDR1 and CDR2 (germline): MNHEY, SVGAGI.

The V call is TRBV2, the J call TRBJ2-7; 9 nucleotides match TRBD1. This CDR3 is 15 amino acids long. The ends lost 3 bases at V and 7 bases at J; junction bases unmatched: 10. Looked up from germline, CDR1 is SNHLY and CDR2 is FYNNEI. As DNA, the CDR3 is TGTGCCAGCAGTGAGACCGGGACAGGGACGGAGGAGCAGTACTTC. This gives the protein CASSETGTGTEEQYF.

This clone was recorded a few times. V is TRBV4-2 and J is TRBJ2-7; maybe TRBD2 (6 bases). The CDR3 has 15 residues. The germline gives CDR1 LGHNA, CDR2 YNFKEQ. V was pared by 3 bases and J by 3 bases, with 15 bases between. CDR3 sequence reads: CASSHAGPGGYEQYF. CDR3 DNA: TGTGCCAGCAGCCATGCCGGGCCCGGGGGCTACGAGCAGTACTTC.

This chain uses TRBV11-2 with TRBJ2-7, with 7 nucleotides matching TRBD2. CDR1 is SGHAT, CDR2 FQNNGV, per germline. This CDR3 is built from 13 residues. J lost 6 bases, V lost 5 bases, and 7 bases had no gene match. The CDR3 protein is CASSRILAGEQYF. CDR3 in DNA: TGTGCCAGCAGCCGTATATTAGCGGGCGAGCAGTACTTC.

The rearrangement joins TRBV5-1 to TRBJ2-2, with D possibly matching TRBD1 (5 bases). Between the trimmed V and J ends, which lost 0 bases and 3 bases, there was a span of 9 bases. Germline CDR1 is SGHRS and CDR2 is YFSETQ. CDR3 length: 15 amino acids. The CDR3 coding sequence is TGCGCCAGCAGCTTGGGGCAGGGTCACACCGGGGAGCTGTTTTTT. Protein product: CASSLGQGHTGELFF.

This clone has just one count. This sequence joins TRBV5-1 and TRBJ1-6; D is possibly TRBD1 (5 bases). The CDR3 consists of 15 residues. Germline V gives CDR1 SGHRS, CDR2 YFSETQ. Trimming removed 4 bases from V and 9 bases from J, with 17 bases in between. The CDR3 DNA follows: TGCGCCAGCAGCCTAGAAATAGGGGTTGCTTCACCCCTCCACTTT. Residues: CASSLEIGVASPLHF.

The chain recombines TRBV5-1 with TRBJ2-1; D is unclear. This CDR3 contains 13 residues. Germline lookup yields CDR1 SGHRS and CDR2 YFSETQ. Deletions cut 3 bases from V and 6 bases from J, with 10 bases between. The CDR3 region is CASSSTNSNEQFF. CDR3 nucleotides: TGCGCCAGCAGCTCGACCAACAGCAATGAGCAGTTCTTC.

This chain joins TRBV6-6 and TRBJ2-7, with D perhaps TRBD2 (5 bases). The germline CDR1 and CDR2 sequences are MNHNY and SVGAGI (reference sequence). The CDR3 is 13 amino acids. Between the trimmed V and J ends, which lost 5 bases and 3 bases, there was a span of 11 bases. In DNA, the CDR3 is TGTGCCAGCAGTGAGCGACGGGGCTACGAGCAGTACTTC. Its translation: CASSERRGYEQYF.

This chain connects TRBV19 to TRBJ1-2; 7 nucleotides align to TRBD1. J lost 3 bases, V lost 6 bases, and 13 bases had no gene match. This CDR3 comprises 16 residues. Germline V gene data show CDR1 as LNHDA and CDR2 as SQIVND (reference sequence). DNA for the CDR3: TGTGCCAGTAGCGCTTTCGAGGGGGCGTATGACTATGGCTACACCTTC. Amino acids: CASSAFEGAYDYGYTF.

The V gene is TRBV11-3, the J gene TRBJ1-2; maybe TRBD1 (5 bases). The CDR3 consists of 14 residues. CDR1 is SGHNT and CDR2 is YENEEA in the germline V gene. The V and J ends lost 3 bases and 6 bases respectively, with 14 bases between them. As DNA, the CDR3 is TGTGCCAGCAGCTTCGGCAGGGAAGCGAATGGCTACACCTTC. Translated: CASSFGREANGYTF.

The CDR3 DNA follows: TGCGCCAGCAGCTTGTTAGACATCGGCTACACCTTC. Translating it yields CASSLLDIGYTF. V and J are TRBV5-1 and TRBJ1-2; D is undetermined. Germline CDR1 and CDR2: SGHRS and YFSETQ. This CDR3 has 12 amino acids. Trimming removed 1 base at V and 8 bases at J, with 9 bases between.

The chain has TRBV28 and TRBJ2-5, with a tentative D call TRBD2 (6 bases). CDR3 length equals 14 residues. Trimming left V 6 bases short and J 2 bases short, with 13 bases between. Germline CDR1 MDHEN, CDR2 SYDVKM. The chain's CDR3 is CASSESSAQETQYF. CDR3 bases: TGTGCCAGCAGCGAATCTAGCGCTCAAGAGACCCAGTACTTC.

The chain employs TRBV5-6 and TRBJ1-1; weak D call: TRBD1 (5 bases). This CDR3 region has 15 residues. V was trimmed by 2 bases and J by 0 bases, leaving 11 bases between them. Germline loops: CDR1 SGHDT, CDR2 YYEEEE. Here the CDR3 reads CASSLLGGMNTEAFF. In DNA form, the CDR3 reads TGTGCCAGCAGCTTACTGGGGGGTATGAACACTGAAGCTTTCTTT.

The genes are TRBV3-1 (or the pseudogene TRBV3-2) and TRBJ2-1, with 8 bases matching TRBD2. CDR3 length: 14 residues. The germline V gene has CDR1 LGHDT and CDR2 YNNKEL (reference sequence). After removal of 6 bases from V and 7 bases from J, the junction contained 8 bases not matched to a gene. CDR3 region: CASRQSGGMNEQFF. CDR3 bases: TGTGCCAGCAGGCAGAGCGGGGGTATGAATGAGCAGTTCTTC.

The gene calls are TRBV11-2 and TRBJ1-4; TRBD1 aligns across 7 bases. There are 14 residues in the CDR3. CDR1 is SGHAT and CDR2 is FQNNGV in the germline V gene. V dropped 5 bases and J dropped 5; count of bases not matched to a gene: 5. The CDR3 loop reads CASSTRQGNEKLFF. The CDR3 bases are TGTGCCAGCAGCACCCGACAGGGAAATGAAAAACTGTTTTTT.